A selection of T cell receptor beta chains follows, all from one sample in a study of blood T cell repertoires in COVID-19. Only in-frame clones appear in the TCRdb table, and some are missing; sequencing was by immunoSEQ multiplex PCR. The sample holds just over 300,000 clones, 85% to 90% seen once. Input material: PBMCs or T cells enriched from blood (not recorded which). Receptor source: a man between 25 and 39 years old who had recovered from COVID-19. CDR3s include the opening cysteine and the closing phenylalanine or tryptophan. The D gene is left open where the match is weak. Rows give clone size only sometimes, using once, few, many, or a class for an expanded clone.

CDR3 protein: CASSRRLALTRQETQYF; CDR3 DNA: TGTGCCAGCAGCAGAAGACTAGCGCTCACCAGACAAGAGACCCAGTACTTC; D gene: TRBD2; V gene: TRBV14; clone size: NA; J gene: TRBJ2-5
CDR3 protein: CASSLGTDGYTF; CDR3 DNA: TGTGCCAGCAGTTTAGGGACAGATGGCTACACCTTC; D gene: TRBD1; V gene: TRBV28; clone size: NA; J gene: TRBJ1-2
CDR3 protein: CASSFGQAYNSPLHF; CDR3 DNA: TGCGCCAGCAGCTTCGGACAGGCTTATAATTCACCCCTCCACTTT; D gene: TRBD1; V gene: TRBV5-1; clone size: NA; J gene: TRBJ1-6
CDR3 protein: CASSLSGYNEKLFF; CDR3 DNA: TGTGCCAGCAGTTTGTCGGGGTATAATGAAAAACTGTTTTTT; D gene: NA; V gene: TRBV27; clone size: NA; J gene: TRBJ1-4
CDR3 protein: CASSKADRGWYGYTF; CDR3 DNA: TGTGCCAGCAGCAAAGCGGACAGGGGGTGGTATGGCTACACCTTC; D gene: NA; V gene: TRBV21-1; clone size: NA; J gene: TRBJ1-2
CDR3 protein: CATSRVEGPNYGYTF; CDR3 DNA: TGTGCCACCAGCAGAGTGGAGGGTCCTAACTATGGCTACACCTTC; D gene: NA; V gene: TRBV15; clone size: NA; J gene: TRBJ1-2
CDR3 protein: CASHPSLRGKPLDEQYF; CDR3 DNA: TGTGCCAGCCACCCCAGCCTCAGGGGGAAACCCTTAGACGAGCAGTACTTC; D gene: TRBD1; V gene: TRBV2; clone size: NA; J gene: TRBJ2-7
CDR3 protein: CASRAGGAYGYTF; CDR3 DNA: TGTGCCAGCAGGGCGGGGGGCGCCTATGGCTACACCTTC; D gene: NA; V gene: TRBV27; clone size: NA; J gene: TRBJ1-2
CDR3 protein: CATSRDFTGGGTEAFF; CDR3 DNA: TGTGCCACCAGCAGAGATTTCACAGGGGGCGGCACTGAAGCTTTCTTT; D gene: TRBD1; V gene: TRBV15; clone size: NA; J gene: TRBJ1-1
CDR3 protein: CATSGRSGSPPYSNQPQHF; CDR3 DNA: TGTGCCACCAGCGGAAGATCAGGTTCGCCCCCTTATAGCAATCAGCCCCAGCATTTT; D gene: NA; V gene: TRBV10-3; clone size: NA; J gene: TRBJ1-5
CDR3 protein: CASSLRTDGTEAFF; CDR3 DNA: TGTGCCAGCAGTCTCCGGACAGACGGCACTGAAGCTTTCTTT; D gene: NA; V gene: TRBV28; clone size: NA; J gene: TRBJ1-1
CDR3 protein: CASSQGAGGETQYF; CDR3 DNA: TGTGCCAGCAGCCAAGGCGCAGGGGGGGAGACCCAGTACTTC; D gene: NA; V gene: TRBV14; clone size: NA; J gene: TRBJ2-5
CDR3 protein: CASSLSQGYGYTF; CDR3 DNA: TGTGCCAGCTCATTATCTCAGGGGTACGGCTACACCTTC; D gene: NA; V gene: TRBV18; clone size: few; J gene: TRBJ1-2
CDR3 protein: CASKIAGGGVNEQFF; CDR3 DNA: TGTGCCAGCAAAATAGCGGGAGGGGGGGTCAATGAGCAGTTCTTC; D gene: TRBD2; V gene: TRBV6-5; clone size: NA; J gene: TRBJ2-1
CDR3 protein: CASSPRDSNNSPLHF; CDR3 DNA: TGTGCCAGTAGTCCTCGGGACAGTAATAATTCACCCCTCCACTTT; D gene: TRBD1; V gene: TRBV19; clone size: NA; J gene: TRBJ1-6
CDR3 protein: CASSQRGQDNYGYTF; CDR3 DNA: TGCGCCAGCAGCCAAAGGGGACAGGATAACTATGGCTACACCTTC; D gene: TRBD1; V gene: TRBV4-1; clone size: NA; J gene: TRBJ1-2
CDR3 protein: CASSVAGGSSGNTIYF; CDR3 DNA: TGTGCCAGCAGCGTAGCGGGTGGCAGCTCTGGAAACACCATATATTTT; D gene: NA; V gene: TRBV9; clone size: once; J gene: TRBJ1-3
CDR3 protein: CASSLGWPDTTDTQYF; CDR3 DNA: TGTGCCAGCAGCTTGGGGTGGCCTGACACCACAGATACGCAGTATTTT; D gene: NA; V gene: TRBV5-6; clone size: NA; J gene: TRBJ2-3
CDR3 protein: CASSLAAGGPKETQYF; CDR3 DNA: TGCGCCAGCAGCTTGGCCGCGGGAGGGCCCAAAGAGACCCAGTACTTC; D gene: TRBD2; V gene: TRBV5-1; clone size: once; J gene: TRBJ2-5
CDR3 protein: CASLSPATNEKLFF; CDR3 DNA: TGTGCCAGCTTGAGCCCTGCAACTAATGAAAAACTGTTTTTT; D gene: NA; V gene: TRBV2; clone size: NA; J gene: TRBJ1-4
CDR3 protein: CASSEPGQGHSGELFF; CDR3 DNA: TGTGCCAGCAGTGAGCCGGGACAGGGGCATAGCGGGGAGCTGTTTTTT; D gene: TRBD1; V gene: TRBV27; clone size: NA; J gene: TRBJ2-2
CDR3 protein: CASSRTGVGGSPLHF; CDR3 DNA: TGTGCCAGCTCGCGGACAGGGGTGGGTGGTTCACCCCTCCACTTT; D gene: TRBD1; V gene: TRBV18; clone size: few; J gene: TRBJ1-6
CDR3 protein: CASSGSGTENTGELFF; CDR3 DNA: TGTGCCAGCAGCGGATCCGGGACTGAGAACACCGGGGAGCTGTTTTTT; D gene: NA; V gene: TRBV7-9; clone size: few; J gene: TRBJ2-2
CDR3 protein: CASSLAGNSPLHF; CDR3 DNA: TGCGCCAGCAGCTTGGCCGGTAATTCACCCCTCCACTTT; D gene: NA; V gene: TRBV5-1; clone size: NA; J gene: TRBJ1-6
CDR3 protein: CASSLTGLATAITYNEQFF; CDR3 DNA: TGCGCCAGCAGCTTGACCGGACTAGCGACAGCTATAACCTACAATGAGCAGTTCTTC; D gene: TRBD2; V gene: TRBV5-1; clone size: NA; J gene: TRBJ2-1
CDR3 protein: CASSIDLGTATNEKLFF; CDR3 DNA: TGTGCCAGTAGTATAGATCTGGGCACCGCAACTAATGAAAAACTGTTTTTT; D gene: NA; V gene: TRBV19; clone size: NA; J gene: TRBJ1-4
CDR3 protein: CASNRDREETQYF; CDR3 DNA: TGCGCCAGCAACCGTGACAGGGAAGAGACCCAGTACTTC; D gene: TRBD1; V gene: TRBV5-1; clone size: NA; J gene: TRBJ2-5
CDR3 protein: CASSGDRGQPQHF; CDR3 DNA: TGTGCCAGCTCGGGGGACAGGGGTCAGCCCCAGCATTTT; D gene: TRBD1; V gene: TRBV18; clone size: NA; J gene: TRBJ1-5
CDR3 protein: CAWNRGNTEAFF; CDR3 DNA: TGTGCCTGGAACAGGGGGAACACTGAAGCTTTCTTT; D gene: TRBD1; V gene: TRBV30; clone size: NA; J gene: TRBJ1-1
CDR3 protein: CASSSTPGTPDFNTGELFF; CDR3 DNA: TGTGCCAGCAGCTCTACTCCCGGGACACCGGATTTTAACACCGGGGAGCTGTTTTTT; D gene: NA; V gene: TRBV7-9; clone size: NA; J gene: TRBJ2-2
CDR3 protein: CASSQDRAGWETQYF; CDR3 DNA: TGTGCCAGCAGCCAAGATAGAGCGGGATGGGAGACCCAGTACTTC; D gene: TRBD2; V gene: TRBV4-2; clone size: few; J gene: TRBJ2-5
CDR3 protein: CASSIPGGDTQYF; CDR3 DNA: TGTGCCAGTAGTATCCCAGGTGGAGATACGCAGTATTTT; D gene: NA; V gene: TRBV19; clone size: once; J gene: TRBJ2-3
CDR3 protein: CASSEVILGPQHF; CDR3 DNA: TGTGCCAGCAGTGAAGTAATCCTAGGGCCCCAGCATTTT; D gene: NA; V gene: TRBV6-1; clone size: few; J gene: TRBJ1-5
CDR3 protein: CSVEERGLGTEAFF; CDR3 DNA: TGCAGCGTTGAAGAAAGGGGCCTGGGCACTGAAGCTTTCTTT; D gene: NA; V gene: TRBV29-1; clone size: NA; J gene: TRBJ1-1
CDR3 protein: CASSRSADTQYF; CDR3 DNA: TGTGCCAGCAGCCGGAGCGCAGATACGCAGTATTTT; D gene: NA; V gene: TRBV3-1/TRBV3-2; clone size: NA; J gene: TRBJ2-3
CDR3 protein: CASSLFRGTEAFF; CDR3 DNA: TGCGCCAGCAGCTTGTTCAGAGGGACTGAAGCTTTCTTT; D gene: NA; V gene: TRBV5-1; clone size: NA; J gene: TRBJ1-1
CDR3 protein: CASSFQGQPQHF; CDR3 DNA: TGTGCCAGCAGCTTCCAGGGACAGCCCCAGCATTTT; D gene: NA; V gene: TRBV11-2; clone size: once; J gene: TRBJ1-5
CDR3 protein: CASSQDIGGEQYF; CDR3 DNA: TGTGCCAGCAGCCAAGATATTGGCGGCGAGCAGTACTTC; D gene: NA; V gene: TRBV3-1/TRBV3-2; clone size: NA; J gene: TRBJ2-7
CDR3 protein: CATSKDSSSRDGYTF; CDR3 DNA: TGTGCCACCAGTAAAGATAGCAGCTCGAGGGATGGCTACACCTTC; D gene: NA; V gene: TRBV15; clone size: NA; J gene: TRBJ1-2
CDR3 protein: CAWEPQGVTGELFF; CDR3 DNA: TGTGCCTGGGAACCACAGGGGGTCACCGGGGAGCTGTTTTTT; D gene: TRBD1; V gene: TRBV30; clone size: NA; J gene: TRBJ2-2
CDR3 protein: CASSQVRGPRETQYF; CDR3 DNA: TGTGCCAGCAGCCAAGTCAGGGGCCCACGGGAGACCCAGTACTTC; D gene: NA; V gene: TRBV3-1/TRBV3-2; clone size: NA; J gene: TRBJ2-5
CDR3 protein: CASSHPSERGLLNEQFF; CDR3 DNA: TGCGCCAGCAGCCACCCGTCGGAGCGCGGGCTGCTCAATGAGCAGTTCTTC; D gene: NA; V gene: TRBV4-1; clone size: NA; J gene: TRBJ2-1
CDR3 protein: CASSLHPLAGDLTGELFF; CDR3 DNA: TGCGCCAGCAGCTTGCACCCACTAGCGGGAGACTTAACCGGGGAGCTGTTTTTT; D gene: TRBD2; V gene: TRBV5-1; clone size: NA; J gene: TRBJ2-2
CDR3 protein: CATSPAGTSGSDTQYF; CDR3 DNA: TGTGCCACCAGTCCAGCAGGGACTAGCGGGAGTGATACGCAGTATTTT; D gene: TRBD2; V gene: TRBV24-1; clone size: NA; J gene: TRBJ2-3
CDR3 protein: CAISVSQGQTGYTF; CDR3 DNA: TGTGCCATCAGTGTCTCGCAGGGGCAAACGGGCTACACCTTC; D gene: NA; V gene: TRBV10-3; clone size: NA; J gene: TRBJ1-2
CDR3 protein: CAWSGPQGAVYGYTF; CDR3 DNA: TGTGCCTGGAGTGGGCCCCAGGGGGCCGTCTATGGCTACACCTTC; D gene: TRBD1; V gene: TRBV30; clone size: NA; J gene: TRBJ1-2
CDR3 protein: CASKLEGLPTDTQYF; CDR3 DNA: TGCGCCTCGAAGCTTGAGGGACTACCCACAGATACGCAGTATTTT; D gene: TRBD2; V gene: TRBV5-1; clone size: NA; J gene: TRBJ2-3
CDR3 protein: CASSRSRLLAGRAETQYF; CDR3 DNA: TGTGCCAGCAGCCGTAGCCGGCTACTAGCGGGGAGGGCGGAGACCCAGTACTTC; D gene: TRBD2; V gene: TRBV7-2; clone size: NA; J gene: TRBJ2-5
CDR3 protein: CASSIDDSNSNQPQHF; CDR3 DNA: TGTGCCAGTAGTATAGATGACAGCAATAGCAATCAGCCCCAGCATTTT; D gene: NA; V gene: TRBV19; clone size: NA; J gene: TRBJ1-5
CDR3 protein: CASGSAGGRETQYF; CDR3 DNA: TGTGCCAGCGGGTCGGCAGGGGGGCGAGAGACCCAGTACTTC; D gene: NA; V gene: TRBV11-3; clone size: NA; J gene: TRBJ2-5
CDR3 protein: CATLAGGTDTQYF; CDR3 DNA: TGTGCCACCCTAGCGGGAGGGACAGATACGCAGTATTTT; D gene: TRBD2; V gene: TRBV15; clone size: once; J gene: TRBJ2-3
CDR3 protein: CASGRATEAFF; CDR3 DNA: TGTGCTAGTGGCAGGGCTACTGAAGCTTTCTTT; D gene: NA; V gene: TRBV12-5; clone size: NA; J gene: TRBJ1-1
CDR3 protein: CASSPEDRKYEQYF; CDR3 DNA: TGTGCCAGCAGCCCGGAGGACAGAAAATACGAGCAGTACTTC; D gene: NA; V gene: TRBV13; clone size: NA; J gene: TRBJ2-7
CDR3 protein: CASSQDPARVGNEQFF; CDR3 DNA: TGCGCCAGCAGCCAAGACCCAGCCAGGGTGGGCAATGAGCAGTTCTTC; D gene: NA; V gene: TRBV4-1; clone size: NA; J gene: TRBJ2-1
CDR3 protein: CASSERAGRPGQPQHF; CDR3 DNA: TGCGCCAGCAGTGAGAGGGCAGGGCGTCCGGGTCAGCCCCAGCATTTT; D gene: NA; V gene: TRBV10-1; clone size: NA; J gene: TRBJ1-5